Below, one T cell receptor beta chain is given with its context. The CDR3 has 15 amino acids. Germline assignment: CDR1 MGHDK and CDR2 SYGVNS. V shed 2 bases, J shed 3 bases, and the junction held 5 bases outside the gene matches. The source of the sample is a study of blood T cell repertoires in COVID-19. Study-wide background: Specimens from acute and convalescent COVID-19 originated in the United States, Italy and Spain. The cDNA or gDNA used as material had been derived from T cells, B-cell-depleted T cells, or PBMCs.

The table came from immunoSEQ multiplex PCR; TCRdb's copy has only in-frame clones and leaves some out. This sample has 110,000 to 150,000 clones, with roughly 79% found just once. This chain links TRBV25-1 with TRBJ2-3; 7 bases are shared with TRBD1. The receptor was derived from a man aged 45-65 years with active or convalescent COVID-19. The sequencing sample was made of peripheral blood. The CDR3 region is CASSERQGLTDTQYF. The CDR3 region has the DNA TGTGCCAGCAGTGAAAGACAGGGCCTAACAGATACGCAGTATTTT.